The 13 T cell receptor beta chains below were found in one sample sequenced in a study of cytomegalovirus exposure and HLA in healthy donors. 13 Jbeta primers and 60 Vbeta primers were used for the PCR. Profiling relied on immunoSEQ multiplex PCR, and the TCRdb table lists in-frame clones only, not all of them. This sample has 95,000 to 100,000 clones; under 80% occur once, and the top ten carry under 2%. The specimen sequenced was PBMCs. The receptors originated from a male donor in good health and CMV-seronegative.

The V call is TRBV7-2, the J call TRBJ1-1, with D possibly TRBD1 on 5 matching bases. V lost 5 bases to trimming and J lost 1 base, with 17 bases between them. The CDR3 has 16 residues. The germline V gene encodes CDR1 SGHTA and CDR2 FQGNSA. The CDR3 is CASSLYRGVGNTEAFF. The DNA of the CDR3 is TGTGCCAGCAGCCTTTATCGGGGGGTGGGGAACACTGAAGCTTTCTTT.

This clone was recorded a few times. The V and J genes are TRBV12-5 and TRBJ2-1; 8 bases line up with TRBD2. The V gene's germline CDR1 is LGHNT and CDR2 FRNRAP. This CDR3 contains 15 residues. J gave up 8 bases and V 4 bases, and 10 bases lay outside the gene matches. DNA for the CDR3: TGTGCTAGTGGTTCCGAGCGGGAGAATGGGTATGAGCAGTTCTTC. Translation: CASGSERENGYEQFF. Full variable domain (rest looked up from reference TRBV12-5 and TRBJ2-1): DARVTQTPRHKVTEMGQEVTMRCQPILGHNTVFWYRQTMMQGLELLAYFRNRAPLDDSGMPKDRFSAEMPDATLATLKIQPSEPRDSAVYFCASGSERENGYEQFFGPGTRLTVL.

The chain employs TRBV10-3 and TRBJ1-3, with TRBD1 matching over 7 bases. This CDR3 is 16 amino acids long. Germline V gene lookup returns CDR1 ENHRY and CDR2 SYGVKD. With V trimmed by 7 bases and J by 0 bases, 9 bases remained unmatched. The CDR3 DNA sequence: TGTGCCATCACCGCACTAAACAGGGGCTCTGGAAACACCATATATTTT. It translates to CAITALNRGSGNTIYF.

V is TRBV5-6 and J is TRBJ1-1, with D possibly TRBD1 on 5 matching bases. From germline, CDR1 is SGHDT and CDR2 YYEEEE. The V end lost 4 bases, the J end lost 4 bases, and 20 bases lay between the germline ends. There are 16 residues in the CDR3. The CDR3 here is CASSPTTRGGSTEAFF. In DNA form, the CDR3 reads TGTGCCAGCAGCCCAACGACACGGGGGGGTTCCACTGAAGCTTTCTTT.

V is TRBV30 and J is TRBJ1-5; tentative D call: TRBD1 (6 bases). Germline V gives CDR1 GTSNPN, CDR2 SVGIG (reference sequence). Trimming removed 4 bases from V and 2 bases from J, with 6 bases in between. The CDR3 totals 12 residues. The CDR3 here is CAWTGGNQPQHF. CDR3 coding DNA: TGTGCCTGGACAGGGGGCAATCAGCCCCAGCATTTT.

The V and J genes are TRBV6-4 and TRBJ2-3; 10 nucleotides match TRBD2. CDR1 and CDR2 (germline): MRHNA, SNTAGT. V dropped 5 bases and J dropped 0; count of bases not matched to a gene: 5. The CDR3 loop spans 16 amino acids. This CDR3 is CASSLLAGWSTDTQYF. CDR3 in DNA: TGTGCCAGCAGTTTACTAGCGGGATGGAGCACAGATACGCAGTATTTT.

The chain carries TRBV10-3 and TRBJ2-7; TRBD2 agrees at 16 bases. With 4 bases clipped from V and 6 bases from J, the junction kept 3 bases outside the gene matches. Germline V gene sequence: CDR1 ENHRY, CDR2 SYGVKD. The CDR3 consists of 15 residues. The CDR3 bases are TGTGCCATCAGTGCCGGGACTAGCGGGAGGGGCGAGCAGTACTTC. Protein: CAISAGTSGRGEQYF.

V gene TRBV10-3 combines with J gene TRBJ2-1, with D perhaps TRBD2 (6 bases). CDR3 length: 11 amino acids. Looked up from germline, CDR1 is ENHRY and CDR2 is SYGVKD. The V and J ends lost 10 bases and 7 bases respectively, with 11 bases between them. CDR3 sequence (DNA): TGTGCCACGACTAGTCTAAATGAGCAGTTCTTC. It encodes CATTSLNEQFF.

J is TRBJ1-1 and V is TRBV5-3; D uncertain. TRBV5-3 is reported as an ORF; its role is uncertain. This CDR3 region has 16 residues. V lost 3 bases and J 0 bases, leaving 15 bases between the germline ends. The CDR3 region has the DNA TGTGCCAGAAGCTCAAGGGTGGGAGTGATGAACACTGAAGCTTTCTTT. Its translation is CARSSRVGVMNTEAFF.

The gene calls are TRBV9 and TRBJ1-2; TRBD1 aligns across 9 bases. The CDR3 is 15 amino acids. The ends lost 4 bases at V and 4 bases at J; junction bases unmatched: 8. Germline V gene sequence: CDR1 SGDLS, CDR2 YYNGEE. For the CDR3, the DNA is TGTGCCAGCAGCTTACAGGGGGCGGGCGTCTATGGCTACACCTTC. This codes for CASSLQGAGVYGYTF.

This clone is a singleton in its sample. This chain links TRBV9 with TRBJ2-7; 7 nucleotides agree with TRBD1. V lost 4 bases and J lost 2; bases outside the gene matches: 12. Germline-derived CDR1 and CDR2 are SGDLS and YYNGEE. The CDR3 extends over 16 amino acids. CDR3 nucleotides: TGTGCCAGCAGCCCCCGACAGGGATTAGGCACCTACGAGCAGTACTTC. This codes for CASSPRQGLGTYEQYF.

The chain has TRBV28 and TRBJ1-1; no clear D. This CDR3 is 16 amino acids long. V was shortened by 5 bases and J by 3 bases, with 19 bases between the two germline ends. Germline CDR1 reads MDHEN; CDR2 reads SYDVKM. The CDR3 DNA reads TGTGCCAGCAGTATCGGGAAGAGGGAAACGGACACTGAAGCTTTCTTT. Its protein product is CASSIGKRETDTEAFF.

The CDR3 DNA is TGCGCCAGCAGCAAGGACAGGGGTTGGAACACTGAAGCTTTCTTT. Amino acid sequence: CASSKDRGWNTEAFF. V is TRBV5-1 and J is TRBJ1-1; 9 positions agree with TRBD1. Germline lookup yields CDR1 SGHRS and CDR2 YFSETQ. The CDR3 has 15 amino acids. With 4 bases clipped from V and 1 base from J, the junction kept 5 bases outside the gene matches.